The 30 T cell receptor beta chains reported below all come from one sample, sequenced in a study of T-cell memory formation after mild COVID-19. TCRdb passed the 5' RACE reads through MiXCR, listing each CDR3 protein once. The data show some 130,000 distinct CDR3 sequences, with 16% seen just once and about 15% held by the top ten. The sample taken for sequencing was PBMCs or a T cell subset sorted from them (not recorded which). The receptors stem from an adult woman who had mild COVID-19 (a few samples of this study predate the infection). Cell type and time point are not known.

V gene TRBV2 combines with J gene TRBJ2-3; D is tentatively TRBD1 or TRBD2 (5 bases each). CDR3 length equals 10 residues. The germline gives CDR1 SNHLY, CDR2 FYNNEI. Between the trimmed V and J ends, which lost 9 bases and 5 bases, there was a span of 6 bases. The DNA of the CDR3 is TGTGCCAGGGGGGAAGATACGCAGTATTTT. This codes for CARGEDTQYF. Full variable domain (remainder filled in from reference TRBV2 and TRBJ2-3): EPEVTQTPSHQVTQMGQEVILRCVPISNHLYFYWYRQILGQKVEFLVSFYNNEISEKSEIFDDQFSVERPDGSNFTLKIRSTKLEDSAMYFCARGEDTQYFGPGTRLTVL.

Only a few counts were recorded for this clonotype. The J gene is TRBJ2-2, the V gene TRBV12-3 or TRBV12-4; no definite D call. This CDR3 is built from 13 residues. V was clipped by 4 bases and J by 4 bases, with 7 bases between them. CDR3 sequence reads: CASSWYSTGELFF. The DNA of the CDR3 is TGTGCCAGCAGTTGGTACAGCACCGGGGAGCTGTTTTTT.

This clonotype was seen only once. CDR3 bases: TGTGCCAGCAGTTTGTTTTGGGGTACGCAGTATTTT. Translation gives CASSLFWGTQYF. The chain has TRBV12-3 or TRBV12-4 and TRBJ2-3; unclear D gene. The CDR3 totals 12 residues. V dropped 3 bases and J dropped 8 bases, with 9 bases sitting between them.

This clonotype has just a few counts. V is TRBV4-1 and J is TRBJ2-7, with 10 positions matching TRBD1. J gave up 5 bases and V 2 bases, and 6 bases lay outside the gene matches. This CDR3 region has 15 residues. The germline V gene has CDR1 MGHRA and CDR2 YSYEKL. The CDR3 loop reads CASSQWTGGDNEQYF. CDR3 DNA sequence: TGCGCCAGCAGCCAATGGACAGGGGGTGATAACGAGCAGTACTTC.

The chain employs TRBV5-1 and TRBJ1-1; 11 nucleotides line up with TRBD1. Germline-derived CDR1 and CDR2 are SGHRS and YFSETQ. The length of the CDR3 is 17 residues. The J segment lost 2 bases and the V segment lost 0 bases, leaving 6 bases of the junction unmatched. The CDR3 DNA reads TGCGCCAGCAGCTTGGATGGGACAGGGGGTGGAAACACTGAAGCTTTCTTT. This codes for CASSLDGTGGGNTEAFF.

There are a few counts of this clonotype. In nucleotides, the CDR3 is TGTGCCACCAGCTGGGGGGGAGAGACCCAGTACTTC. Protein sequence: CATSWGGETQYF. V and J are TRBV15 and TRBJ2-5, with 7 bases matching TRBD2. The J segment lost 4 bases and the V segment lost 5 bases, leaving 1 base of the junction unmatched. This CDR3 spans 12 amino acids. From germline, CDR1 is LNHNV and CDR2 YYDKDF (reference sequence).

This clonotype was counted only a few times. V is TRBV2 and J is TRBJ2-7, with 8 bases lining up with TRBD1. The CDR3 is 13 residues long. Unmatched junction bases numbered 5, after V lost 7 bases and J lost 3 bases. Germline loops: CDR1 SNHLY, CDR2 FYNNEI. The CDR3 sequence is CASNLGQGYEQYF. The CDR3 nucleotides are TGTGCCAGCAATCTCGGACAGGGCTACGAGCAGTACTTC. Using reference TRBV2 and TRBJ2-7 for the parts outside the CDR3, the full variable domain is EPEVTQTPSHQVTQMGQEVILRCVPISNHLYFYWYRQILGQKVEFLVSFYNNEISEKSEIFDDQFSVERPDGSNFTLKIRSTKLEDSAMYFCASNLGQGYEQYFGPGTRLTVT.

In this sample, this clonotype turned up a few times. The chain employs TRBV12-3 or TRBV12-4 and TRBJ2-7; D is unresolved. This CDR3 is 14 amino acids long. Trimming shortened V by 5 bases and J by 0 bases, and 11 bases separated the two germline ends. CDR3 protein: CASSDPRSSYEQYF. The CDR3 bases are TGTGCCAGCAGTGACCCCAGGAGCTCCTACGAGCAGTACTTC.

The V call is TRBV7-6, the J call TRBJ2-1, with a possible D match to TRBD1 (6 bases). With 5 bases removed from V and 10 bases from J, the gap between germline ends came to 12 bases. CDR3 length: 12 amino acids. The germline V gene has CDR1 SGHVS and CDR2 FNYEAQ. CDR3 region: CASSHRVQEQFF. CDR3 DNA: TGTGCCAGCAGCCACAGGGTCCAAGAGCAGTTCTTC.

The CDR3 is CAWSFSGTVGETQYF. CDR3 bases: TGTGCCTGGAGTTTTAGCGGGACCGTCGGGGAGACCCAGTACTTC. The chain is built from TRBV30 and TRBJ2-5; 8 nucleotides agree with TRBD2. The V gene's germline CDR1 is GTSNPN and CDR2 SVGIG (reference sequence). Trimming took 2 bases from V and 5 from J; bases not matched to a gene: 10. This CDR3 region has 15 residues.

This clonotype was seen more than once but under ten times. CDR3 coding DNA: TGTGCCAGCACCCTCCAGGGCAATCAGCCCCAGCATTTT. Amino acids: CASTLQGNQPQHF. The V gene is TRBV12-3 or TRBV12-4, the J gene TRBJ1-5, with D unresolved. The germline V and J ends were trimmed by 7 bases and 2 bases, with 9 bases remaining between them. The CDR3 sequence is 13 residues long.

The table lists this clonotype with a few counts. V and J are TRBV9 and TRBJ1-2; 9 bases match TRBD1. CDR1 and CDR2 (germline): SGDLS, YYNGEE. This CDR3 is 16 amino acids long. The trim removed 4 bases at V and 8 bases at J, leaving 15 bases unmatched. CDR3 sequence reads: CASSPRGFGGTGGYTF. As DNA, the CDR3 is TGTGCCAGCAGCCCCAGAGGGTTTGGTGGGACAGGGGGCTACACCTTC. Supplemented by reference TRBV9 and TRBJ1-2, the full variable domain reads DSGVTQTPKHLITATGQRVTLRCSPRSGDLSVYWYQQSLDQGLQFLIQYYNGEERAKGNILERFSAQQFPDLHSELNLSSLELGDSALYFCASSPRGFGGTGGYTFGSGTRLTVV.

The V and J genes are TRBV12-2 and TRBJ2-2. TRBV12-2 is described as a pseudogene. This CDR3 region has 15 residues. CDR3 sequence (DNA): TGTGCTCGCTTAGATCGGCACGAGAACACCGGGGAGCTGTTTTTT. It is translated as CARLDRHENTGELFF.

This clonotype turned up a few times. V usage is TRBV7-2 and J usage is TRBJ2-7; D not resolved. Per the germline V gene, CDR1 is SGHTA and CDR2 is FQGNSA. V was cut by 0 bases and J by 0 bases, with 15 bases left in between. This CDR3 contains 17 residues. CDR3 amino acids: CASSLARTFLNSYEQYF. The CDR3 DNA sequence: TGTGCCAGCAGCTTAGCGCGGACCTTTCTTAACTCCTACGAGCAGTACTTC. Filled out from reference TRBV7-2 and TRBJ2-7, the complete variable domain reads GAGVSQSPSNKVTEKGKDVELRCDPISGHTALYWYRQSLGQGLEFLIYFQGNSAPDKSGLPSDRFSAERTGGSVSTLTIQRTQQEDSAVYLCASSLARTFLNSYEQYFGPGTRLTVT.

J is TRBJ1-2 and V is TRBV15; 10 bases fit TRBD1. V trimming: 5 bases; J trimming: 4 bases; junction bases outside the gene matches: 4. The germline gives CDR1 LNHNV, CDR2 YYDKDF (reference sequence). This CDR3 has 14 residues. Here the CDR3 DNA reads TGTGCCACCAGCTTGAGGACAGGGGGCTATGGCTACACCTTC. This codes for CATSLRTGGYGYTF.

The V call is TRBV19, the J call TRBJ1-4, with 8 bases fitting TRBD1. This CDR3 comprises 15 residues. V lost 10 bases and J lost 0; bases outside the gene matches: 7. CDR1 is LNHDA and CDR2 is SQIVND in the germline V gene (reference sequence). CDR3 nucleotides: TGTGCCACCGGACAGGGCTCTGCAACTAATGAAAAACTGTTTTTT. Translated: CATGQGSATNEKLFF.

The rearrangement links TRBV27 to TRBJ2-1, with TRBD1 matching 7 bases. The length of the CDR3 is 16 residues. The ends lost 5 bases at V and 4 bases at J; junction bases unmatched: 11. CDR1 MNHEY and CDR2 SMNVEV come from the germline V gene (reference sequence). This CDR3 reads CASSLHRQGAYNEQFF. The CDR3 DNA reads TGTGCCAGCAGTCTGCATCGACAGGGAGCTTACAATGAGCAGTTCTTC.

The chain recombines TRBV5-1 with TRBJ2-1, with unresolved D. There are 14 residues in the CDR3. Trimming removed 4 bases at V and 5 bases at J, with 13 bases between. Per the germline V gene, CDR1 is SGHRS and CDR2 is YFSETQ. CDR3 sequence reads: CASSLLTLDNEQFF. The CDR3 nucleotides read TGCGCCAGCAGCCTACTGACACTCGACAATGAGCAGTTCTTC.

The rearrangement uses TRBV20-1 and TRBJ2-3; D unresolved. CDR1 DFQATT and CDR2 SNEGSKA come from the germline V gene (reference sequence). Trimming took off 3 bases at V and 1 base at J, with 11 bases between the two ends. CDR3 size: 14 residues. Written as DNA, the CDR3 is TGCAGTGCTAGGGGCATCCTTGGCACAGATACGCAGTATTTT. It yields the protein CSARGILGTDTQYF.

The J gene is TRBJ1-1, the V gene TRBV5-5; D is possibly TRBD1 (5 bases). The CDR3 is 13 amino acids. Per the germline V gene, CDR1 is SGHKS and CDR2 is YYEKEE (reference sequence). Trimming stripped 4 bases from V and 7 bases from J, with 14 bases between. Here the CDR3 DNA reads TGTGCCAGCAGCCGCACAACAGGAAGTGAAGCTTTCTTT. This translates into CASSRTTGSEAFF.

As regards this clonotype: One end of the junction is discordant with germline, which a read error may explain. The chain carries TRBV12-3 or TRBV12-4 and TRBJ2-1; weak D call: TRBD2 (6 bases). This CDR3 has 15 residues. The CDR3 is CASSIAVLKDNEQFF. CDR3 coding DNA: TGTGCCAGCAGTATAGCGGTCCTTAAGGACAATGAGCAGTTCTTC.

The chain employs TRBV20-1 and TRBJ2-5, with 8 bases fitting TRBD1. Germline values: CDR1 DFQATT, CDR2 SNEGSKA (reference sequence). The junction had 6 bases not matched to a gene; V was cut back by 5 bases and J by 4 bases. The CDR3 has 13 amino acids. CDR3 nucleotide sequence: TGCAGTGCTCCGGGACAGGCGGTAGAGACCCAGTACTTC. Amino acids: CSAPGQAVETQYF.

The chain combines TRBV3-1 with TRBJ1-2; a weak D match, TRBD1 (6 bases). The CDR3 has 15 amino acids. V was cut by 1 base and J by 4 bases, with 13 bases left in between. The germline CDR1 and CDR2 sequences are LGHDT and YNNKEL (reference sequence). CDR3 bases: TGTGCCAGCAGCCAAGGGGGGGGCACATCCTATGGCTACACCTTC. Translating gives CASSQGGGTSYGYTF.

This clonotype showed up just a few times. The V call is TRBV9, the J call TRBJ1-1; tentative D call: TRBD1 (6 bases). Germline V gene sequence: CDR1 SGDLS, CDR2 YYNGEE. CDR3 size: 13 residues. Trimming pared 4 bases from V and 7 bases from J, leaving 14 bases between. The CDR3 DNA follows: TGTGCCAGCAGCTCAACAGGGTTTGGTGAAGCTTTCTTT. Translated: CASSSTGFGEAFF. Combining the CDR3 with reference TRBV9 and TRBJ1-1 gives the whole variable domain DSGVTQTPKHLITATGQRVTLRCSPRSGDLSVYWYQQSLDQGLQFLIQYYNGEERAKGNILERFSAQQFPDLHSELNLSSLELGDSALYFCASSSTGFGEAFFGQGTRLTVV.

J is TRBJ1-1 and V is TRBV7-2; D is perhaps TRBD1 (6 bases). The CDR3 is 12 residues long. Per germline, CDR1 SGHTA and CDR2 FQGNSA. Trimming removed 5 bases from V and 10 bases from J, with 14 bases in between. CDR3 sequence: CASSPYREAAFF. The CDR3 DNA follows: TGTGCCAGCAGCCCATACAGGGAAGCAGCTTTCTTT.

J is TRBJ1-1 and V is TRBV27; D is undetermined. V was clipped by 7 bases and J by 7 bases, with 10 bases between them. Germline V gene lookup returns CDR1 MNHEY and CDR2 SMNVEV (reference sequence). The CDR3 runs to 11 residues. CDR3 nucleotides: TGTGCCAGCAAGCAGCGGAGTGAAGCTTTCTTT. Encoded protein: CASKQRSEAFF.

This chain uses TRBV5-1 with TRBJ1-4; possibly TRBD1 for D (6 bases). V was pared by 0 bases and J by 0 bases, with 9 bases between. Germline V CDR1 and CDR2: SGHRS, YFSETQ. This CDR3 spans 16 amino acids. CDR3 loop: CASSLERGATNEKLFF. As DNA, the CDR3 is TGCGCCAGCAGCTTGGAAAGGGGGGCAACTAATGAAAAACTGTTTTTT.

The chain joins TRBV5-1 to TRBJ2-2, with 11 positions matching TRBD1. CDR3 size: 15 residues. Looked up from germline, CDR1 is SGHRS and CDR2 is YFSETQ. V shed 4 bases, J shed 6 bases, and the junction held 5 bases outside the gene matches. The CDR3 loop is CASSPGTGGSGELFF. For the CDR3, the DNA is TGCGCCAGCAGCCCCGGGACAGGGGGTTCCGGGGAGCTGTTTTTT.

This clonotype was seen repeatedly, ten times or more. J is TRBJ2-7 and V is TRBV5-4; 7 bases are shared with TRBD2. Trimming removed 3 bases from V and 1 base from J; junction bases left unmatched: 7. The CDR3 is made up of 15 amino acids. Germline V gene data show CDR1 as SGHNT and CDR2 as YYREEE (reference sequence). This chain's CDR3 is CASSYRWTRSYEQYF. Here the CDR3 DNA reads TGTGCCAGCAGCTACAGGTGGACTAGGTCCTACGAGCAGTACTTC.

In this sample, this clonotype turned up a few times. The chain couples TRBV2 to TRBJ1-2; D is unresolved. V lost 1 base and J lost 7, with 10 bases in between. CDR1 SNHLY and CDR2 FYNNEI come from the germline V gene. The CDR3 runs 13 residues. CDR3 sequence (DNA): TGTGCCAGCAGTGAAGTTGGGGATGCTGGCTACACCTTC. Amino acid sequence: CASSEVGDAGYTF. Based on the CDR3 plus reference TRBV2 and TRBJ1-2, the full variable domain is EPEVTQTPSHQVTQMGQEVILRCVPISNHLYFYWYRQILGQKVEFLVSFYNNEISEKSEIFDDQFSVERPDGSNFTLKIRSTKLEDSAMYFCASSEVGDAGYTFGSGTRLTVV.